This T cell receptor (beta chain) was identified in a study of OX40 agonist ivuxolimab in advanced cancers. Points from the study as a whole: The antigen specificity of the peripheral T cells (those that were expanded) was not determined. Clonal expansion was among the lowest in partial responders at 0.1-3.0 mg/kg, especially CD8+. Doses of 0.1 to 3.0 mg/kg were accompanied by clonal expansion of CD4+ and CD8+ blood T cells by week 6.

Notes on this clone: The antigen remains unidentified.

The CDR3 length is 14 residues. The V gene's germline CDR1 is MGHDK and CDR2 SYGVNS. With V trimmed by 6 bases and J by 1 base, 5 bases remained unmatched. Here immunoSEQ multiplex PCR was the method, and the copy in TCRdb shows in-frame clones only, minus some. Of roughly 69,000 clones detected, about 89% appear once; the ten largest clones hold about 4%. This clonotype originated in an adult with an advanced solid tumor such as melanoma, head and neck, liver or kidney cancer. The sample was CD4+ or CD8+ T cells sorted from blood, taken in a trial of the OX40 agonist ivuxolimab. This chain links TRBV25-1 with TRBJ2-5, with 7 bases aligning to TRBD2. The CDR3 is CASRESGVQETQYF. CDR3 sequence (DNA): TGTGCCAGCAGGGAAAGCGGGGTCCAAGAGACCCAGTACTTC.